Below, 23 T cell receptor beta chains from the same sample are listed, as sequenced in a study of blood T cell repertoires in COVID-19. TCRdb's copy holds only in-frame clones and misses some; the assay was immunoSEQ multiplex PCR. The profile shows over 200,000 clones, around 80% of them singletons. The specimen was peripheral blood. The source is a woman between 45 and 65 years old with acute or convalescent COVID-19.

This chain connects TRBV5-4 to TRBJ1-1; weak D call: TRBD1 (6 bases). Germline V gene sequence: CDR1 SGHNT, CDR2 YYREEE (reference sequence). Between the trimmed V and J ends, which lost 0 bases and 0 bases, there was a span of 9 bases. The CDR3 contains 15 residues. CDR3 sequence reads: CASSLAGTLNTEAFF. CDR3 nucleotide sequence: TGTGCCAGCAGCTTGGCGGGGACACTGAACACTGAAGCTTTCTTT.

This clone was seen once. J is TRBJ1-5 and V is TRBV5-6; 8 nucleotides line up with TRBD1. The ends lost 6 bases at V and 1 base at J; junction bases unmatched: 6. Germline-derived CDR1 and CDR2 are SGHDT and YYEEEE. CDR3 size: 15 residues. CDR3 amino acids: CASTRGDRSNQPQHF. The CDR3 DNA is TGTGCCAGCACTCGTGGGGACAGGAGCAATCAGCCCCAGCATTTT.

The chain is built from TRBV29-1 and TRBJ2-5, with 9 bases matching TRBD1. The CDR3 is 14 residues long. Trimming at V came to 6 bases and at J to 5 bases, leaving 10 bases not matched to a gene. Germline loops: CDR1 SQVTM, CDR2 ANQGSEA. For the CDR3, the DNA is TGCAGCGTCCGAAACAGGGGGCTGGGGGAGACCCAGTACTTC. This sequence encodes CSVRNRGLGETQYF.

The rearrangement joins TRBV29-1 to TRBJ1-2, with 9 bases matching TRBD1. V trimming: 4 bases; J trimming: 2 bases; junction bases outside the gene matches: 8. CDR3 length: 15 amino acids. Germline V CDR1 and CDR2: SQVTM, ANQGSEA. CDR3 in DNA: TGCAGCGTTGCCTCACCGGGACAGGGAAACTATGGCTACACCTTC. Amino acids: CSVASPGQGNYGYTF.

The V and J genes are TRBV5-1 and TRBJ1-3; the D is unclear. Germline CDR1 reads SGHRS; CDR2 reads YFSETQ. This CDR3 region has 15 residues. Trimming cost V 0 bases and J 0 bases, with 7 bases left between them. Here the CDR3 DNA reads TGCGCCAGCAGCTTGGAACAGTACTCTGGAAACACCATATATTTT. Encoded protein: CASSLEQYSGNTIYF. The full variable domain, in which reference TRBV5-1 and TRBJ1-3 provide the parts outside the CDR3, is KAGVTQTPRYLIKTRGQQVTLSCSPISGHRSVSWYQQTPGQGLQFLFEYFSETQRNKGNFPGRFSGRQFSNSRSEMNVSTLELGDSALYLCASSLEQYSGNTIYFGEGSWLTVV.

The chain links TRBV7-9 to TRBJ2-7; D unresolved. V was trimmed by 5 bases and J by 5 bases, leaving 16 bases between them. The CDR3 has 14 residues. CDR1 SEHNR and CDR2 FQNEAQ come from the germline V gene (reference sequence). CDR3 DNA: TGTGCCAGCAGCCCGCCCCATCTTCGGGACGAGCAGTACTTC. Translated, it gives CASSPPHLRDEQYF.

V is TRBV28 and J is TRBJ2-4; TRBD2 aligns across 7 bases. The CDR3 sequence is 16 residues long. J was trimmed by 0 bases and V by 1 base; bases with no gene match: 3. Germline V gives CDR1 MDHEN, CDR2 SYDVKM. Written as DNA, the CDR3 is TGTGCCAGCAGTTTATCGGCGGGAGTAGCCAAAAACATTCAGTACTTC. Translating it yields CASSLSAGVAKNIQYF.

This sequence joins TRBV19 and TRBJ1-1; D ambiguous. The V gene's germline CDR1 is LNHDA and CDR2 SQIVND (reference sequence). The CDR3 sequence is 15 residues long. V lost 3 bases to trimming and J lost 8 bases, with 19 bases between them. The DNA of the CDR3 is TGTGCCAGTAGTATGAGACAAGTAACGGTGATCGAAGCTTTCTTT. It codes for CASSMRQVTVIEAFF.

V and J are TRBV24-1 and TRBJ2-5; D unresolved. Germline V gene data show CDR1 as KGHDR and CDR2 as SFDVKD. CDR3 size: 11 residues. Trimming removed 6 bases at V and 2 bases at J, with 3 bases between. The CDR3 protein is CATSLQETQYF. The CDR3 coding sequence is TGTGCCACCAGTCTTCAAGAGACCCAGTACTTC.

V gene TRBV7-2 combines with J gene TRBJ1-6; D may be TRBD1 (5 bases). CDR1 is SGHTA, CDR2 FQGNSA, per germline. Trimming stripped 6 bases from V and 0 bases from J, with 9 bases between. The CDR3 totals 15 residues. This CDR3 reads CASSPGNSYNSPLHF. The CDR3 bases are TGTGCCAGCAGTCCAGGGAACTCCTATAATTCACCCCTCCACTTT.

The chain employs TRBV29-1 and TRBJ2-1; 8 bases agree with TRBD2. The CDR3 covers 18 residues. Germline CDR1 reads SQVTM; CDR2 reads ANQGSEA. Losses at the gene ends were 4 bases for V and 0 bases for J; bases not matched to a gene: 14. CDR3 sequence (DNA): TGCAGCGTTGGCAGGTGGACTAGCAGTCGGAGCTCCTACAATGAGCAGTTCTTC. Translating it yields CSVGRWTSSRSSYNEQFF.

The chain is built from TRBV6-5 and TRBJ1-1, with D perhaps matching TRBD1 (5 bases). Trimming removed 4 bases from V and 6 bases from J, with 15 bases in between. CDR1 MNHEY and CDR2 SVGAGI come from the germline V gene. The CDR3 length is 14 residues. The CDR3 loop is CASSFAAGQSEAFF. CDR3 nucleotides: TGTGCCAGCAGTTTCGCCGCGGGGCAGTCTGAAGCTTTCTTT.

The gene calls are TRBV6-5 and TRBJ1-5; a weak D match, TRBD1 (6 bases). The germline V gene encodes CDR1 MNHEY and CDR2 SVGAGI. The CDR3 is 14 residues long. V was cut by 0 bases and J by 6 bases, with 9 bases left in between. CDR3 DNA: TGTGCCAGCAGTTACTCCACAGGGAGTCAGCCCCAGCATTTT. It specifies CASSYSTGSQPQHF.

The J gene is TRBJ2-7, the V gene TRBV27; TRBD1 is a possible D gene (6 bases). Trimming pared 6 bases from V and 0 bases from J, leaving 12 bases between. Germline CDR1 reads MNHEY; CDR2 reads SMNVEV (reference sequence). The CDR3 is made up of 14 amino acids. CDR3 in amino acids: CASSPVGGSYEQYF. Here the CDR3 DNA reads TGTGCCAGCAGCCCCGTAGGGGGCTCCTACGAGCAGTACTTC.

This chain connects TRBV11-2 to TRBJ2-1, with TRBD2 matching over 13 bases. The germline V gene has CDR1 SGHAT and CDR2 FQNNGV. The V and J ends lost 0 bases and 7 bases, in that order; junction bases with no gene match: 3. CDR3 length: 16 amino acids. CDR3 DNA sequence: TGTGCCAGCAGCTTAGAACTAGCGGGAGGGCAAAATGAGCAGTTCTTC. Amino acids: CASSLELAGGQNEQFF.

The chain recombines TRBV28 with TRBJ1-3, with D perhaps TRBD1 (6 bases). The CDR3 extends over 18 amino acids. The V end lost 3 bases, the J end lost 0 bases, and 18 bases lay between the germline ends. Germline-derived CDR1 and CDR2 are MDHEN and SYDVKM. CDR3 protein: CASSFPRGARFSGNTIYF. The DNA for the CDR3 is TGTGCCAGCAGTTTCCCCCGGGGGGCTCGTTTCTCTGGAAACACCATATATTTT.

The CDR3 spells CASSDGQREFDEQFF. CDR3 DNA sequence: TGTGCCAGCAGTGACGGCCAGCGGGAATTCGATGAGCAGTTCTTC. This chain links TRBV2 with TRBJ2-1; TRBD2 aligns across 7 bases. V was pared by 3 bases and J by 8 bases, with 10 bases of the junction left unmatched. The germline V gene has CDR1 SNHLY and CDR2 FYNNEI. There are 15 residues in the CDR3.

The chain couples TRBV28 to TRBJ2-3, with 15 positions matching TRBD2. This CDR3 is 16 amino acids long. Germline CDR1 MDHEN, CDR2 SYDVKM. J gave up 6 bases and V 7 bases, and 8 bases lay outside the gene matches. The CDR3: CASTMGLAGGGDTQYF. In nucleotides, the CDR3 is TGTGCCAGCACCATGGGACTAGCGGGAGGTGGGGATACGCAGTATTTT.

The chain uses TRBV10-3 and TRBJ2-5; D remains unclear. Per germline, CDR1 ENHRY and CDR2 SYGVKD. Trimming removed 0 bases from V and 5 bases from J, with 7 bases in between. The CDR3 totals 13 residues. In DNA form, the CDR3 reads TGTGCCATCAGTGAGTCACAGCATGAGACCCAGTACTTC. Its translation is CAISESQHETQYF.

CDR3 in DNA: TGTGCCAGCAGCGTAGCCCCAGGGTTAGAGACCCAGTACTTC. Amino acid sequence: CASSVAPGLETQYF. The J gene is TRBJ2-5, the V gene TRBV9, with a possible D match to TRBD1 (5 bases). This CDR3 comprises 14 residues. Germline V gives CDR1 SGDLS, CDR2 YYNGEE. Trimming pared 0 bases from V and 4 bases from J, leaving 10 bases between.

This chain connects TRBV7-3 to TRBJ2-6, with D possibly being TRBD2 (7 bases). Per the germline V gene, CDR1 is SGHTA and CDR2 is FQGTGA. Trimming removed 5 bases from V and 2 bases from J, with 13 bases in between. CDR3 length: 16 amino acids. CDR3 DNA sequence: TGTGCCAGCAGCCCGAGGGGGGGCCCTGGGGCCAACGTCCTGACTTTC. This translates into CASSPRGGPGANVLTF.

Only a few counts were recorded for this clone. CDR3 amino acids: CASSSGLAGVSNEQFF. The CDR3, as DNA: TGTGCCAGTAGTTCGGGACTAGCGGGAGTATCCAATGAGCAGTTCTTC. The chain combines TRBV19 with TRBJ2-1, with 14 bases that match TRBD2. The V gene's germline CDR1 is LNHDA and CDR2 SQIVND (reference sequence). The CDR3 loop spans 16 amino acids. V lost 5 bases and J lost 6; bases outside the gene matches: 6.

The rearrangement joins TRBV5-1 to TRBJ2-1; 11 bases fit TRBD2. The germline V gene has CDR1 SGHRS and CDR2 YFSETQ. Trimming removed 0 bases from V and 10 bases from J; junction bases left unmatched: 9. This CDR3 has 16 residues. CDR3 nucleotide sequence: TGCGCCAGCAGCTTGGGTGATAGCGGGAGGGCGGGGGAGCAGTTCTTC. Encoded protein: CASSLGDSGRAGEQFF. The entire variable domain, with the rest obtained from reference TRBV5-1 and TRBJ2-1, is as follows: KAGVTQTPRYLIKTRGQQVTLSCSPISGHRSVSWYQQTPGQGLQFLFEYFSETQRNKGNFPGRFSGRQFSNSRSEMNVSTLELGDSALYLCASSLGDSGRAGEQFFGPGTRLTVL.